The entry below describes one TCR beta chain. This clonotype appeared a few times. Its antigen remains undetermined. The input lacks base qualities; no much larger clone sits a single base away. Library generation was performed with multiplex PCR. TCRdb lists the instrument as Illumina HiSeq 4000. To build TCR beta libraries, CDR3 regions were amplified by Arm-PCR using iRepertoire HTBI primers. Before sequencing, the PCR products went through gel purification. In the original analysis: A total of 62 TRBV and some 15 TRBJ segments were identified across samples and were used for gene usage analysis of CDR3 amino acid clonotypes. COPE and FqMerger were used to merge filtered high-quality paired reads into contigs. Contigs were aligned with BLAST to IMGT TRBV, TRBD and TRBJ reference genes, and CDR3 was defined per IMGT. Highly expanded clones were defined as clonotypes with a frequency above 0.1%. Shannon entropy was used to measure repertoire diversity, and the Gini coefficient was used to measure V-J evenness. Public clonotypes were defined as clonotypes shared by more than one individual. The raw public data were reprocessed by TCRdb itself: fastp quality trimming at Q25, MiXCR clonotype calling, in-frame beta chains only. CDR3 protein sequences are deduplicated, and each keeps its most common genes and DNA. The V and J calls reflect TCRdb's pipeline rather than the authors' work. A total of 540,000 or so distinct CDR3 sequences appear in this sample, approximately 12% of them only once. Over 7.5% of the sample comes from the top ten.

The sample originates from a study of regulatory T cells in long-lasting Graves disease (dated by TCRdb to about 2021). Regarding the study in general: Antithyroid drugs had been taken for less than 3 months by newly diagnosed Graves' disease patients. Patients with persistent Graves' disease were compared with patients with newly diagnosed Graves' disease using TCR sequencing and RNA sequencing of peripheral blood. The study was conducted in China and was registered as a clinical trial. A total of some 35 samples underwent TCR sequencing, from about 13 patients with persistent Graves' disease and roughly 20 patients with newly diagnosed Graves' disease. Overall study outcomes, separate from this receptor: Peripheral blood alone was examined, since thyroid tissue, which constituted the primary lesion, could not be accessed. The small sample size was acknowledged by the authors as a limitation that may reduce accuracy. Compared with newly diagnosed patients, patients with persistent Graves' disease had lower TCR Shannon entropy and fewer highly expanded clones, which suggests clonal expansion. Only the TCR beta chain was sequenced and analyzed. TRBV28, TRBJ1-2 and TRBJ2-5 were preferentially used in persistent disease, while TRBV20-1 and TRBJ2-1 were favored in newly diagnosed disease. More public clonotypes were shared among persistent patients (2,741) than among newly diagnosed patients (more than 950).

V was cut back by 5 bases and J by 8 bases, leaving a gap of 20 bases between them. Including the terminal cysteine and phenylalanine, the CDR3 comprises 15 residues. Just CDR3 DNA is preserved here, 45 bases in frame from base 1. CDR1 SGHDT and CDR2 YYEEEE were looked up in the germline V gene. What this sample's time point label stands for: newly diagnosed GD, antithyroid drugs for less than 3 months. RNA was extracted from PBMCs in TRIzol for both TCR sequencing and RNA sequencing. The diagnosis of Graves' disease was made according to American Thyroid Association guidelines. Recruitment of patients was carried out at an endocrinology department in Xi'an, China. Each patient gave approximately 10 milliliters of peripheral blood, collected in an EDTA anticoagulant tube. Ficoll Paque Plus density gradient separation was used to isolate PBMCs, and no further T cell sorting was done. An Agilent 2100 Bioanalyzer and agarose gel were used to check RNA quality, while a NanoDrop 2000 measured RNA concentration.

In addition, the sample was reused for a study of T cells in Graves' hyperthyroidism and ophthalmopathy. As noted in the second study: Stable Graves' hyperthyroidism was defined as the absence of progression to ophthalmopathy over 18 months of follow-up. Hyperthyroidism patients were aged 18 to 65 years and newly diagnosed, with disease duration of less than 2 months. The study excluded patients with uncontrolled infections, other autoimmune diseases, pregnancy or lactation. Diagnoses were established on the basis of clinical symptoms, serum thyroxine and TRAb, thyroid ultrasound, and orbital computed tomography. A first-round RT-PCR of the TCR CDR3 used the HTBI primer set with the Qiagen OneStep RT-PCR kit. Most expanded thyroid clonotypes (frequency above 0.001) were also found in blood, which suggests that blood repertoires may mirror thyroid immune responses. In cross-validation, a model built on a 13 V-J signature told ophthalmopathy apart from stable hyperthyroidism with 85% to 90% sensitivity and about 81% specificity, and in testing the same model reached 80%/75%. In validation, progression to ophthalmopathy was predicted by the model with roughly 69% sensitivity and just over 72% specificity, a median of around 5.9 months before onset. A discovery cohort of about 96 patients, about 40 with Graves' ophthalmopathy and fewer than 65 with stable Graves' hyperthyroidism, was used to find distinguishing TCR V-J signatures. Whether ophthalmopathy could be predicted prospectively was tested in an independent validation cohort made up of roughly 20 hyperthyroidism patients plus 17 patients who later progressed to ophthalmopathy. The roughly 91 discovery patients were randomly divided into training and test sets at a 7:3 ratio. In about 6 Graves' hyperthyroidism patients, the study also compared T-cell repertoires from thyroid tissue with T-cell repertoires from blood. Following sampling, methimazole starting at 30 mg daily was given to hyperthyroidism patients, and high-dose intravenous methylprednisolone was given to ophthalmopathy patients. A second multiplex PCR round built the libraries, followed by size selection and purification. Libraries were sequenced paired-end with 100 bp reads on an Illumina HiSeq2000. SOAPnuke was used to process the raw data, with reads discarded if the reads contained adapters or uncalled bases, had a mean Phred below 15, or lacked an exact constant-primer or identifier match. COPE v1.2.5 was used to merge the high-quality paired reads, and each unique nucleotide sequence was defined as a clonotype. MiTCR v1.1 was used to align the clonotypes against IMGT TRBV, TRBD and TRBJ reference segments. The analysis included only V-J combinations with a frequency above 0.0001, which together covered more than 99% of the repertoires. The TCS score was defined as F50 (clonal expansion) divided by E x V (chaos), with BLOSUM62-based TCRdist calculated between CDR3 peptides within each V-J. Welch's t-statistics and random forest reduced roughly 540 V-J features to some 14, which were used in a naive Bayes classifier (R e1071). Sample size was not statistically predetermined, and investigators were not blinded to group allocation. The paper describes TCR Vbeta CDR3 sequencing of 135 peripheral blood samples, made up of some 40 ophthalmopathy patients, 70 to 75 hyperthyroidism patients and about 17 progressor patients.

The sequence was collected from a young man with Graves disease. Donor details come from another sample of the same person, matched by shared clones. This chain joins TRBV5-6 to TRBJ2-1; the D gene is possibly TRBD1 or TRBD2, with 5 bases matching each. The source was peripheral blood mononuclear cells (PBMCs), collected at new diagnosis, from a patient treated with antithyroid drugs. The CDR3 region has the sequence CASRGWGSGEDEQFF. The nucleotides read TGTGCCAGCAGGGGATGGGGGTCGGGTGAGGATGAGCAGTTCTTC.